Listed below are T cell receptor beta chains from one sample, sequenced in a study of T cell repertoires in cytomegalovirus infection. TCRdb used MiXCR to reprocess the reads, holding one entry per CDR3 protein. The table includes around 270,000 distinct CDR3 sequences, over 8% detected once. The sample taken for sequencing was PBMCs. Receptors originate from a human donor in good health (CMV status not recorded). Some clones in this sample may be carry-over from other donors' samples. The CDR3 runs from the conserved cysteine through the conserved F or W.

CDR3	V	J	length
CASSPHPGTADYGYTF	TRBV12-3/TRBV12-4	TRBJ1-2	16
CASSLEQLIYGYTF	TRBV7-2	TRBJ1-2	14
CAWSGGNTEAFF	TRBV30	TRBJ1-1	12
CSLRGGGSAYEQYF	TRBV20-1	TRBJ2-7	14
CSVEPAGTDTQYF	TRBV29-1	TRBJ2-3	13
CAWNSGGSTDTQYF	TRBV30	TRBJ2-3	14
CASSPSGGHGNTGELFF	TRBV12-3/TRBV12-4	TRBJ2-2	17
CSVRDGNQPQHF	TRBV29-1	TRBJ1-5	12
CASSNLRTGSEAFF	TRBV11-3	TRBJ1-1	14
CASTDKGTGALGANVLTF	TRBV27	TRBJ2-6	18
CASSPASGTGGGGQQFF	TRBV7-2	TRBJ2-1	17
CAISESTGQPQHF	TRBV10-3	TRBJ1-5	13
CASSPPRSQNSPLHF	TRBV18	TRBJ1-6	15
CASSLGERSSGRFTDTQYF	TRBV7-2	TRBJ2-3	19
CASSVVPGVDTEAFF	TRBV9	TRBJ1-1	15
CASSLLPGQGSYEQYF	TRBV7-2	TRBJ2-7	16
CASSPRSEETQYF	TRBV18	TRBJ2-5	13
CASRQGPTGANVLTF	TRBV10-2	TRBJ2-6	15
CASSLLADSSYNEQFF	TRBV6-1	TRBJ2-1	16
CASSSPGTGSQYF	TRBV7-3	TRBJ2-3	13
CASSWDQGDEKLFF	TRBV5-1	TRBJ1-4	14
CASNHRDRNSPLHF	TRBV5-4	TRBJ1-6	14
CASRPDVRGELFF	TRBV5-6	TRBJ2-2	13
CASGLVRNRWSEAFF	TRBV12-5	TRBJ1-1	15
CASSKRLLQGAQGYEQYF	TRBV7-2	TRBJ2-7	18
CASSSYGTASTEAFF	TRBV28	TRBJ1-1	15
CASSTTGGAAYEQYF	TRBV7-3	TRBJ2-7	15
CASSPNAGVEQFF	TRBV7-6	TRBJ2-1	13
CASSFNGGPGYTF	TRBV12-3/TRBV12-4	TRBJ1-2	13
CASSFSPNTEAFF	TRBV7-2	TRBJ1-1	13
CATSTGQRNTEAFF	TRBV15	TRBJ1-1	14
CASSLVRVGELFF	TRBV7-6	TRBJ2-2	13
CSAWTGGEHEQYF	TRBV20-1	TRBJ2-7	13
CASSSLWGQGGYGYTF	TRBV7-2	TRBJ1-2	16
CASSAPQGAKNIQYF	TRBV7-8	TRBJ2-4	15
CASSSTGQGINSNQPQHF	TRBV5-4	TRBJ1-5	18
CASSLLQGFGNTIYF	TRBV28	TRBJ1-3	15
CASSQSPGRPQHF	TRBV23-1	TRBJ1-5	13
CASSLEVRVDNTEAFF	TRBV5-1	TRBJ1-1	16
CASSRGAQGDGSTDTQYF	TRBV7-9	TRBJ2-3	18
CASSLGQHNEQFF	TRBV7-9	TRBJ2-1	13
CASSLGQGITMETQYF	TRBV5-1	TRBJ2-5	16
CASSQQAQTSTDTQYF	TRBV7-2	TRBJ2-3	16
CASSFLGTFSQPYNEQFF	TRBV5-7	TRBJ2-1	18
CASSFPGTSRTGELFF	TRBV7-2	TRBJ2-2	16
CASSFDGGTDTQYF	TRBV7-4	TRBJ2-3	14